This record looks at one T cell receptor beta chain sequence and its context. Antigen specificity is unknown. Libraries of TCR beta came from iRepertoire HTBI primers plus Arm-PCR of CDR3 regions. A single record per CDR3 protein comes from TCRdb applying MiXCR to the multiplex PCR reads. Of about 470,000 distinct CDR3 sequences in the sample, around a fifth are singletons; the top ten hold approximately 6.4%. The data derive from a study of regulatory T cells in long-lasting Graves disease. Broader study findings: Persistent patients shared fewer than 3,500 public clonotypes among themselves. Newly diagnosed patients shared fewer, at roughly 970. Peripheral blood alone, not thyroid tissue, underwent study.

The sample's time point: persistent/refractory GD, antithyroid drugs over 5 years with positive TRAb. Making the TCR library involved RNA that had been extracted from PBMCs. The source of the patients was an endocrinology department in Xi'an, China. The sample here was peripheral blood mononuclear cells (PBMCs), taken when the disease was refractory, from a patient treated with antithyroid drugs. The receptor was derived from a female donor with Graves disease.

The DNA of the CDR3 is TGCAGCGCGTCAAGGGACACCGGGGAGCTGTTTTTT. Protein sequence: CSASRDTGELFF. The V and J genes are TRBV29-1 and TRBJ2-2, with no clear D. V was clipped by 7 bases and J by 3 bases, with 9 bases between them. Germline CDR1 SQVTM, CDR2 ANQGSEA. The CDR3 is 12 residues long.